The sequence of this T cell receptor (beta chain) was determined in a study of cytomegalovirus exposure and HLA in healthy donors. General observations from the study: In a later analysis, compared with equally common non-associated chains, HLA-associated beta chains were more expanded.

Notes on this clone: Antigen unknown.

The PCR used 60 Vbeta and 13 Jbeta primers. Measured with immunoSEQ multiplex PCR; TCRdb has only the in-frame clones, and not every one. This repertoire shows about 160,000 clones, roughly 72% found once; its top ten account for less than 8.5%. The receptor's source is a man aged 35 to 55 in good health and CMV-seropositive. The sequenced material came from PBMCs.

The CDR3 DNA reads as TGTGCCAGCAGCTTGACAGGGGCGGTGAACACTGAAGCTTTCTTT. It yields the protein CASSLTGAVNTEAFF. This rearrangement joins TRBV5-4 to TRBJ1-1; 7 bases are a match to TRBD1. The CDR3 is made up of 15 amino acids. Germline V gene sequence: CDR1 SGHNT, CDR2 YYREEE (reference sequence). After removal of 1 base from V and 0 bases from J, the junction contained 3 bases not matched to a gene.